This T cell receptor beta chain was recorded in a study of patients and donors after allogeneic stem cell transplantation. Germline-derived CDR1 and CDR2 are SGDLS and YYNGEE. CDR3 size: 20 residues. J was trimmed by 3 bases and V by 1 base; bases with no gene match: 13. TCRdb reanalysed the RT-PCR reads using MiXCR and keeps one entry per CDR3 protein. This table holds some 960,000 distinct CDR3 sequences, around 17% found once. The chain couples TRBV9 to TRBJ2-3, with 14 nucleotides matching TRBD2. The source of this sequence is a human donor who was either an allogeneic HSCT recipient or a stem cell or donor lymphocyte infusion donor (not recorded which). It is not recorded whose cells these are; they may come from a transplant donor. Sequences were obtained from blood, either unsorted or a sorted T cell fraction (not recorded which). The CDR3 sequence is CASSVTPSGTSGRGTDTQYF. For the CDR3, the DNA is TGTGCCAGCAGCGTAACCCCTTCCGGGACTAGCGGGAGAGGGACAGATACGCAGTATTTT.